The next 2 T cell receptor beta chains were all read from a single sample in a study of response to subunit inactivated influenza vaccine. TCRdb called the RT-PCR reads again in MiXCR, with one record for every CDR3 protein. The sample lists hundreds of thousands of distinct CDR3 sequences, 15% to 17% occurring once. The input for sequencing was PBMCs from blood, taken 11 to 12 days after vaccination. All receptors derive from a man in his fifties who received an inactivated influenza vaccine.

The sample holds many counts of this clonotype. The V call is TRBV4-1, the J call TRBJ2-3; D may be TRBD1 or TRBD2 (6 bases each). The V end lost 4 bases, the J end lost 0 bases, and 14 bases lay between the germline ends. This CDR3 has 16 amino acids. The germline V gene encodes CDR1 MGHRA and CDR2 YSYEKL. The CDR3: CASSRPRGTSTDTQYF. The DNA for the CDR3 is TGCGCCAGCAGCCGCCCGAGGGGGACTAGCACAGATACGCAGTATTTT.

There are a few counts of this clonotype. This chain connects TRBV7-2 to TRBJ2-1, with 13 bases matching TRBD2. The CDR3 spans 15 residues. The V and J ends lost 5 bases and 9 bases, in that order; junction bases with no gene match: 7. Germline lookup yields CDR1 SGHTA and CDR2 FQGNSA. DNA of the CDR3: TGTGCCAGCAGCCGAGGACTAGCGGGAGTTAGTGAGCAGTTCTTC. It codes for CASSRGLAGVSEQFF.